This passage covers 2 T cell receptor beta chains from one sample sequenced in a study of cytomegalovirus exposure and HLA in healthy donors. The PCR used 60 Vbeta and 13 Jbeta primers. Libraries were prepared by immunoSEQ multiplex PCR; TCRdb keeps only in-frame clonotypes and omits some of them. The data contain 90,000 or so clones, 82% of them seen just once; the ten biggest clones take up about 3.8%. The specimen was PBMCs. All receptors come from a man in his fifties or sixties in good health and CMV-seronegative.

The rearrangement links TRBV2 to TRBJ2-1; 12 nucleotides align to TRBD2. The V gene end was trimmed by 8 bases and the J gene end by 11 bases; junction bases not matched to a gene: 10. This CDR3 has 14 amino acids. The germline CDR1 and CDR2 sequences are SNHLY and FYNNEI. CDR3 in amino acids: CASVRTSGTPKQFF. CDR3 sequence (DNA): TGTGCCAGCGTCAGGACTAGCGGGACCCCTAAGCAGTTCTTC.

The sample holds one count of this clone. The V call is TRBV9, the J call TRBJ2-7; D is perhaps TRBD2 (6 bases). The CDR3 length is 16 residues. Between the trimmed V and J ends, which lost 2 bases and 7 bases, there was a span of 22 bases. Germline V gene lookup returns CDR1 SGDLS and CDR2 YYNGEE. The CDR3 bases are TGTGCCAGCAGCGTTTCCGAAGGCGGGGTTCGGGCAGAGCAGTACTTC. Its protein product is CASSVSEGGVRAEQYF.